This TCR beta chain was retrieved from a study of T cells in Graves' hyperthyroidism and ophthalmopathy. Study-wide background: Before treatment of any kind, peripheral blood was taken at initial diagnosis. General study results and limits: Ophthalmopathy could be told apart from stable hyperthyroidism with a 13 V-J model.

As regards this clonotype: Its antigen is unidentified.

The junction had 14 bases not matched to a gene; V was cut back by 7 bases and J by 2 bases. The CDR3 is 17 amino acids. Germline loops: CDR1 LNHDA, CDR2 SQIVND (reference sequence). PBMCs were obtained from 10 ml fresh peripheral blood. The TCR beta CDR3 regions underwent amplification using RNA transcripts as the source. A set of HTBI primers served as the primers for a first-round RT-PCR of the TCR CDR3. Each CDR3 protein gets one entry after TCRdb re-called the multiplex PCR reads with MiXCR. The sample carries fewer than 350,000 distinct CDR3 sequences, 15% to 20% recorded once. The sequence derives from a woman between 50 and 59 years old with Graves' hyperthyroidism. This chain links TRBV19 with TRBJ1-5, with 7 bases that match TRBD1. Material for sequencing was blood. CDR3 nucleotide sequence: TGTGCCAGTAAGAGTTGGACAGGCGGTCCGGGCAATCAGCCCCAGCATTTT. Protein sequence: CASKSWTGGPGNQPQHF. The full variable domain, rest sourced from reference TRBV19 and TRBJ1-5, is DGGITQSPKYLFRKEGQNVTLSCEQNLNHDAMYWYRQDPGQGLRLIYYSQIVNDFQKGDIAEGYSVSREKKESFPLTVTSAQKNPTAFYLCASKSWTGGPGNQPQHFGDGTRLSIL.